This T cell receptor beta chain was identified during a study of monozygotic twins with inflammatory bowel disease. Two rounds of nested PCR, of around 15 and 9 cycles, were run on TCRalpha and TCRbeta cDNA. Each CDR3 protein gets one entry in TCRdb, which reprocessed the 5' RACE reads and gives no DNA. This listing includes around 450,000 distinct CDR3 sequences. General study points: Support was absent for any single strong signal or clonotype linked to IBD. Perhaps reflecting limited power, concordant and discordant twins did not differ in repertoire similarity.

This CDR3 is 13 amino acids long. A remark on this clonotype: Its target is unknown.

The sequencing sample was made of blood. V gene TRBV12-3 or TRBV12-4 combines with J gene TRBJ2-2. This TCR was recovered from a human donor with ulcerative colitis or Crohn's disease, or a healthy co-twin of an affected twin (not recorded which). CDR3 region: CASVDPNTGELFF.